Listed here is a single TCR beta chain. Living in about two dozen US areas, the participants were between about 18 and 100 years of age. Cohorts were assigned according to the clinical history that participants reported. CDR3 length: 17 amino acids. Germline V gene data show CDR1 as MGHDK and CDR2 as SYGVNS. Trimming at V came to 3 bases and at J to 4 bases, leaving 7 bases not matched to a gene. This table comes from immunoSEQ multiplex PCR, and its TCRdb copy is limited to in-frame clones, with some not included. Of 240,000 or so clones detected, approximately 86% appear once; the ten largest clones hold around 3.3%. The data were obtained in a study of blood T cell repertoires in COVID-19. Study summary: Material from acute and convalescent COVID-19 was sourced from the United States, Italy and Spain. T cells, B-cell-depleted T cells, or PBMCs supplied cDNA or gDNA.

The chain carries TRBV25-1 and TRBJ1-6, with 9 bases fitting TRBD1. The sequenced sample was PBMCs or T cells enriched from blood (not recorded which). The receptor's source is a woman in her thirties or forties with acute COVID-19. CDR3 coding DNA: TGTGCCAGCAGTGACCACAGGGGGCGGTCGTATAATTCACCCCTCCACTTT. Protein sequence: CASSDHRGRSYNSPLHF.